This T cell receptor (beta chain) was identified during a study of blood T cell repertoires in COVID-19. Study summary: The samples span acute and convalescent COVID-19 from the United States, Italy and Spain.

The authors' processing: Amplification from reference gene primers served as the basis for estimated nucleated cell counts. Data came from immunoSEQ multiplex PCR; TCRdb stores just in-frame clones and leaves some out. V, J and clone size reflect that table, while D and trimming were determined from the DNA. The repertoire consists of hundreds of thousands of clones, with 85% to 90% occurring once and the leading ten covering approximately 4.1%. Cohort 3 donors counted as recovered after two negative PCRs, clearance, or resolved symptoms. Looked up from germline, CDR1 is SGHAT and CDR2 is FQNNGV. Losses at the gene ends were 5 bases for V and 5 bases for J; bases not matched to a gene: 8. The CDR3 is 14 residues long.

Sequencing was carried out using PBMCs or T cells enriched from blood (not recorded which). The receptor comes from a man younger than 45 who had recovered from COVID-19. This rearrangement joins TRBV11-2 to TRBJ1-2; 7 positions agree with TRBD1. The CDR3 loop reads CASSAPGQSYGYTF. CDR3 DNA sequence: TGTGCCAGCAGCGCTCCGGGACAGAGTTATGGCTACACCTTC.